This T cell receptor (beta chain) was sequenced for a study of T cells in Graves' hyperthyroidism and ophthalmopathy. Researchers took RNA transcripts and amplified the TCR beta CDR3 regions from them. The HTBI primer set was used in a first-round RT-PCR of the TCR CDR3. MiXCR, applied by TCRdb to the multiplex PCR reads, yields one record per CDR3 protein. The sample holds 350,000 or so distinct CDR3 sequences, about 15% seen once. Germline V gene lookup returns CDR1 MGHDK and CDR2 SYGVNS. Trimming left V 8 bases short and J 0 bases short, with 10 bases between. The CDR3 totals 13 residues. This sequence joins TRBV25-1 and TRBJ1-1; perhaps TRBD1 as D (6 bases). This sequence originates from a woman in her twenties or thirties with Graves' hyperthyroidism that later progressed to Graves' ophthalmopathy. The specimen was blood. CDR3 sequence: CASSTGMNTEAFF. CDR3 bases: TGTGCCAGCTCGACAGGAATGAACACTGAAGCTTTCTTT.